The 9 T cell receptor beta chains below come from one sample, sequenced in a study of blood T cell repertoires in COVID-19. Measured with immunoSEQ multiplex PCR; TCRdb has only the in-frame clones, and not every one. The repertoire holds hundreds of thousands of clones, with around 90% as singletons. The source material was peripheral blood. These receptors came from a woman aged 18-35 years with acute or convalescent COVID-19.

The chain recombines TRBV9 with TRBJ2-3; 10 nucleotides match TRBD1. Germline V gene sequence: CDR1 SGDLS, CDR2 YYNGEE. The CDR3 is made up of 16 amino acids. Trimming removed 0 bases from V and 4 bases from J; junction bases left unmatched: 5. The CDR3 sequence: CASSVDDRGLSDTQYF. The CDR3 DNA reads TGTGCCAGCAGCGTAGACGACAGGGGGCTGTCAGATACGCAGTATTTT.

J is TRBJ1-2 and V is TRBV5-5; 8 nucleotides line up with TRBD1. With 4 bases clipped from V and 8 bases from J, the junction kept 4 bases outside the gene matches. The CDR3 consists of 12 residues. Germline assignment: CDR1 SGHKS and CDR2 YYEKEE (reference sequence). The CDR3 region has the DNA TGTGCCAGCAGCGTCAACAGGGGGGGCTACACCTTC. Protein product: CASSVNRGGYTF.

This clone was seen once. The chain uses TRBV19 and TRBJ1-1, with D unclear. Looked up from germline, CDR1 is LNHDA and CDR2 is SQIVND (reference sequence). Trimming stripped 1 base from V and 0 bases from J, with 9 bases between. This CDR3 has 15 residues. CDR3 DNA: TGTGCCAGTAGTATAGGTGTAGCCATGAACACTGAAGCTTTCTTT. It codes for CASSIGVAMNTEAFF.

The V and J genes are TRBV11-2 and TRBJ1-3; TRBD1 might be the D (6 bases). V was cut by 8 bases and J by 0 bases, with 20 bases left in between. Germline assignment: CDR1 SGHAT and CDR2 FQNNGV. This CDR3 is built from 17 residues. The CDR3 is CASSRTQGLDSGNTIYF. The CDR3 nucleotides read TGTGCCAGCTCCCGTACCCAGGGGTTAGACTCTGGAAACACCATATATTTT.

The gene calls are TRBV11-1 and TRBJ1-1, with a weak D call TRBD1 (5 bases). CDR3 length equals 15 residues. Germline V CDR1 and CDR2: SGHAT, FQDESV (reference sequence). The ends were cut back, 4 bases at V and 2 bases at J, with 14 bases in the middle. The CDR3 nucleotides read TGTGCCAGCAGCTACGATGTGGGGGGAAACACTGAAGCTTTCTTT. As protein: CASSYDVGGNTEAFF.

Of note for this clone: The sample contains more than one DNA sequence encoding this CDR3. The CDR3 is CASSPRGQGMNTEAFF. DNA for the CDR3: TGTGCCAGCTCACCGCGGGGACAGGGAATGAACACTGAAGCTTTCTTT. V and J are TRBV18 and TRBJ1-1; 9 bases line up with TRBD1. Germline CDR1 and CDR2: KGHSH and LQKENI. This CDR3 spans 16 amino acids. The ends lost 3 bases at V and 0 bases at J; junction bases unmatched: 5.

The chain carries TRBV24-1 and TRBJ1-5; TRBD1 aligns across 9 bases. Germline V gene lookup returns CDR1 KGHDR and CDR2 SFDVKD. V shed 4 bases, J shed 2 bases, and the junction held 11 bases outside the gene matches. This CDR3 has 18 residues. CDR3 amino acids: CATSDKPGQGVGNQPQHF. CDR3 DNA: TGTGCCACCAGTGACAAACCGGGACAGGGAGTCGGCAATCAGCCCCAGCATTTT.

This clone was detected only once. V and J are TRBV6-2 or TRBV6-3 and TRBJ2-7, with TRBD2 as a possible D gene (6 bases). With 5 bases removed from V and 5 bases from J, the gap between germline ends came to 19 bases. The germline CDR1 and CDR2 sequences are MNHEY and SVGEGT. The CDR3 is 15 amino acids. The CDR3 here is CASSDGGTRENEQYF. CDR3 DNA: TGTGCCAGCAGTGACGGGGGTACACGTGAAAACGAGCAGTACTTC.

This chain joins TRBV29-1 and TRBJ2-1; TRBD2 aligns across 11 bases. The CDR3 is 14 amino acids. Trimming removed 6 bases from V and 9 bases from J; junction bases left unmatched: 10. Germline-derived CDR1 and CDR2 are SQVTM and ANQGSEA. The CDR3 DNA reads as TGCAGCGTCTGGGGTAGCGGGGGGGCACGTGAGCAGTTCTTC. Residues: CSVWGSGGAREQFF.